This TCR beta chain was recorded in a study of blood T cell repertoires in COVID-19. Study summary: The United States, Italy and Spain were the sources of the acute and convalescent COVID-19 samples.

TCRdb's copy holds only in-frame clones and misses some; the assay was immunoSEQ multiplex PCR. The data show approximately 100,000 clones, roughly nine tenths seen once. Trimming took 3 bases from V and 2 from J; bases not matched to a gene: 7. The length of the CDR3 is 17 residues. Germline V lookup: CDR1 MNHNS, CDR2 SASEGT. The V call is TRBV6-1, the J call TRBJ2-2, with 9 bases identical to TRBD2. Sequencing input: peripheral blood. This TCR was recovered from a man aged 60 to 69 with acute or convalescent COVID-19. Here the CDR3 reads CASSDRGLASNTGELFF. For the CDR3, the DNA is TGTGCCAGCAGTGACCGTGGACTAGCGAGTAACACCGGGGAGCTGTTTTTT.